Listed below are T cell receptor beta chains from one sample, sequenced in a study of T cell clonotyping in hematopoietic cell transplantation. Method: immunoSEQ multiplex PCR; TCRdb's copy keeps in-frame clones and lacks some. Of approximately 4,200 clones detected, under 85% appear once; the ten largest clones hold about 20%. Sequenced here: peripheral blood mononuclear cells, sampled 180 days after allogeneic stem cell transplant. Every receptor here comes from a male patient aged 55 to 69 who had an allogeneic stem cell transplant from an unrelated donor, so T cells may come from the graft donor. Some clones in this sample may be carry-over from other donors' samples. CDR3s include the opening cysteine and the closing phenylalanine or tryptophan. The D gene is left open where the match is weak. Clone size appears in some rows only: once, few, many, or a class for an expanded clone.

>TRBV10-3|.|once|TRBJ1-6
TGTGCCATCAGTGAGCTCAAAGACAGGTCACCCCTCCACTTT
CAISELKDRSPLHF
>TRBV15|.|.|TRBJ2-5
TGTGCCACCAGCAGAGATTACCAAGAGACCCAGTACTTC
CATSRDYQETQYF
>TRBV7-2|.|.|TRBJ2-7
TGTGCCAGCAGCCCCAGCTCCTACGAGCAGTACTTC
CASSPSSYEQYF
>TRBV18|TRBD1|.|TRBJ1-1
TGTGCCAGCTCACCGGGACAGGGGGCTGGAGCTTTCTTT
CASSPGQGAGAFF
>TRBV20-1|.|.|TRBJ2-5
TGCAGTGCTAGTCAGGAGACCCAGTACTTC
CSASQETQYF
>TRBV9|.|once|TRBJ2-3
TGTGCCAGCAGCCCCCCTACCCGCACAGATACGCAGTATTTT
CASSPPTRTDTQYF
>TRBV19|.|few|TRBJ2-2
TGTGCCAGTAGTATTGAGCAGGGAGGAACCGGGGAGCTGTTTTTT
CASSIEQGGTGELFF
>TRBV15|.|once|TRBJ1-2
TGTGCCACCAGCAGAGATCTGCGTTATGGCTACACCTTC
CATSRDLRYGYTF
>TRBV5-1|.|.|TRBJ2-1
TGCGCCAGCAGCTTGGAAGGGCTGCCCTACAATGAGCAGTTCTTC
CASSLEGLPYNEQFF
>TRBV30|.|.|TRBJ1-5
TGTGCCTGGTCCAGCGCTAGCAATCAGCCCCAGCATTTT
CAWSSASNQPQHF
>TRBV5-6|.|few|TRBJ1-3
TGTGCCAGCAGCTCGTACCGAACAGGTTTCTCTGGAAACACCATATATTTT
CASSSYRTGFSGNTIYF
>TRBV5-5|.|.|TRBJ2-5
TGTGCCAGCAGCTTGGGAAATCAAGAGACCCAGTACTTC
CASSLGNQETQYF
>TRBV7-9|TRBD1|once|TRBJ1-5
TGTGCCAGCAGCCCAGACGGACAGGGGGCTTCACGGCCCCAGCATTTT
CASSPDGQGASRPQHF
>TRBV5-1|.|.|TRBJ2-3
TGCGCCAGCGGGGGTGGCGATACGCAGTATTTT
CASGGGDTQYF
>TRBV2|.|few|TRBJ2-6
TGTGCCAGCAGTCAACAGCCGATACAAAGTCGGGCCAACGTCCTGACTTTC
CASSQQPIQSRANVLTF
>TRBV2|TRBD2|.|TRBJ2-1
TGTGCCAGCAGCGGGGAGGGCGGGCGGGGCTCCTACAATGAGCAGTTCTTC
CASSGEGGRGSYNEQFF
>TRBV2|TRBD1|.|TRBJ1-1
TGTGCCAGCAGTGAGAACAGGGGGACCACTGAAGCTTTCTTT
CASSENRGTTEAFF
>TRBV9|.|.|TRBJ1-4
TGTGCCAGCAGCCTCTCAGGGGCAACTAATGAAAAACTGTTTTTT
CASSLSGATNEKLFF